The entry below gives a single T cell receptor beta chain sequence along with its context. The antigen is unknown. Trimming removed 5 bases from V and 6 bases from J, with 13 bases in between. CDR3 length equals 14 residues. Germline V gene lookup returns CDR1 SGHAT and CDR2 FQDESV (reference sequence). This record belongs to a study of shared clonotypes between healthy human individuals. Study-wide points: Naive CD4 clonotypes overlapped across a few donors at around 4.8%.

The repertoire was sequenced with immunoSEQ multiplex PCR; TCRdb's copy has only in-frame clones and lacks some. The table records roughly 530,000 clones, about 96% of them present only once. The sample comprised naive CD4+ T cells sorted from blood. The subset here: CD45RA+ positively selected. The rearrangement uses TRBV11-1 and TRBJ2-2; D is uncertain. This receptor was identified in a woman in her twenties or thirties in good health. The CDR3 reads CASSEGWFSGELFF. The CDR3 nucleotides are TGTGCCAGCAGCGAAGGGTGGTTTTCCGGGGAGCTGTTTTTT.